The 20 T cell receptor beta chains below come from one sample, sequenced in a study of identifying expanded T cells in peripheral blood. The protocol was immunoSEQ multiplex PCR, while the TCRdb copy is restricted to in-frame clones and leaves out a portion. The sample yields around 100,000 clones, 80% to 90% seen once. The sample comprised blood. Source of these receptors: a person between 18 and 75 years old in good health.

The genes are TRBV6-4 and TRBJ2-3; 7 nucleotides line up with TRBD1. Per germline, CDR1 MRHNA and CDR2 SNTAGT. Unmatched junction bases numbered 3, after V lost 5 bases and J lost 1 base. CDR3 length: 14 residues. The CDR3 nucleotides are TGTGCCAGCAGTACAGGGGCTGGCACAGATACGCAGTATTTT. Translation gives CASSTGAGTDTQYF.

This clone was detected once. The chain carries TRBV5-1 and TRBJ1-5; D gene ambiguous. Trimming pared 0 bases from V and 1 base from J, leaving 11 bases between. Germline V gene sequence: CDR1 SGHRS, CDR2 YFSETQ. The CDR3 is 16 amino acids. Here the CDR3 reads CASSLGGWTSNQPQHF. DNA of the CDR3: TGCGCCAGCAGCTTGGGAGGGTGGACCAGCAATCAGCCCCAGCATTTT.

V gene TRBV18 combines with J gene TRBJ2-7; 7 bases are shared with TRBD1. The CDR3 is made up of 15 amino acids. The germline V gene encodes CDR1 KGHSH and CDR2 LQKENI. The V segment lost 3 bases and the J segment 3 bases; nucleotides outside the gene matches: 8. Here the CDR3 reads CASSPTGQYLYEQYF. Here the CDR3 DNA reads TGTGCCAGCTCACCCACGGGACAGTACCTCTACGAGCAGTACTTC.

The V call is TRBV18, the J call TRBJ1-1; TRBD1 matches 7 bases. Per the germline V gene, CDR1 is KGHSH and CDR2 is LQKENI. This CDR3 has 13 residues. V lost 6 bases to trimming and J lost 4 bases; unmatched junction nucleotides: 5. CDR3 sequence: CASSPDRVTEAFF. The CDR3 DNA reads as TGTGCCAGCTCTCCAGACAGGGTCACTGAAGCTTTCTTT.

The chain links TRBV6-5 to TRBJ2-7, with 7 bases lining up with TRBD1. V shed 5 bases and J 0 bases; nucleotides not matched to a gene: 4. The CDR3 runs 14 residues. Germline V gives CDR1 MNHEY, CDR2 SVGAGI. In DNA, the CDR3 is TGTGCCAGCAGTGGGACAGCTAGCTCCTACGAGCAGTACTTC. Translated: CASSGTASSYEQYF.

V gene TRBV12-5 combines with J gene TRBJ2-2; D is uncertain. Germline V gene lookup returns CDR1 LGHNT and CDR2 FRNRAP. V gave up 6 bases and J gave up 3 bases, with 5 bases separating them. The CDR3 consists of 12 residues. In DNA form, the CDR3 reads TGTGCTAGTGGCGGAGACACCGGGGAGCTGTTTTTT. Encoded protein: CASGGDTGELFF.

The chain joins TRBV7-9 to TRBJ2-2, with a weak D call TRBD1 (5 bases). The CDR3 length is 15 residues. Trimming took 2 bases from V and 5 from J, leaving 12 bases between them. Per germline, CDR1 SEHNR and CDR2 FQNEAQ (reference sequence). CDR3 nucleotide sequence: TGTGCCAGCAGCTTATCGCAGGGTGGGACCGGGGAGCTGTTTTTT. It codes for CASSLSQGGTGELFF. Supplemented by reference TRBV7-9 and TRBJ2-2, the full variable domain reads DTGVSQNPRHKITKRGQNVTFRCDPISEHNRLYWYRQTLGQGPEFLTYFQNEAQLEKSRLLSDRFSAERPKGSFSTLEIQRTEQGDSAMYLCASSLSQGGTGELFFGEGSRLTVL.

The CDR3 region is CASSSLAGEQYF. The CDR3 DNA reads TGTGCCAGCAGCTCCCTCGCAGGGGAGCAGTACTTC. The V call is TRBV5-4, the J call TRBJ2-7; TRBD1 might be the D (5 bases). This CDR3 comprises 12 residues. The V end was cut by 3 bases, the J end by 7 bases, with 11 bases between. Germline V gives CDR1 SGHNT, CDR2 YYREEE (reference sequence).

The chain links TRBV6-4 to TRBJ2-1, with TRBD2 matching over 10 bases. The CDR3 is made up of 15 amino acids. Per germline, CDR1 MRHNA and CDR2 SNTAGT. The V and J ends lost 6 bases and 9 bases, in that order; junction bases with no gene match: 11. The CDR3, as DNA: TGTGCCAGCAGCCAATTAGCGGGGGGCCAGGGTGAGCAGTTCTTC. It encodes CASSQLAGGQGEQFF.

V gene TRBV5-8 combines with J gene TRBJ2-3, with D possibly being TRBD1 (5 bases). There are 16 residues in the CDR3. V was shortened by 4 bases and J by 0 bases, with 15 bases between the two germline ends. Germline V lookup: CDR1 SGHTS, CDR2 YDEGEE. CDR3 DNA sequence: TGTGCCAGCAGCCACGACAGAGCCTTTAGCACAGATACGCAGTATTTT. Protein product: CASSHDRAFSTDTQYF.

J is TRBJ1-6 and V is TRBV27; 7 bases are a match to TRBD1. Germline lookup yields CDR1 MNHEY and CDR2 SMNVEV (reference sequence). This CDR3 contains 15 residues. V shed 6 bases, J shed 7 bases, and the junction held 9 bases outside the gene matches. The CDR3 bases are TGTGCCAGCAGCTCTTCGACAGGGCGGAATTCACCCCTCCACTTT. Protein sequence: CASSSSTGRNSPLHF.

The V and J genes are TRBV5-1 and TRBJ2-5, with 7 bases lining up with TRBD2. Trimming cost V 3 bases and J 5 bases; bases outside gene matches: 10. Germline-derived CDR1 and CDR2 are SGHRS and YFSETQ. The CDR3 runs to 15 residues. CDR3 nucleotides: TGCGCCAGCAGCTCGGGAGCGGGAAGGGATGAGACCCAGTACTTC. Translating gives CASSSGAGRDETQYF.

V is TRBV6-1 and J is TRBJ2-2, with a possible D match to TRBD2 (5 bases). Germline assignment: CDR1 MNHNS and CDR2 SASEGT. Trimming took 8 bases from V and 0 from J, leaving 10 bases between them. This CDR3 spans 14 amino acids. Here the CDR3 DNA reads TGTGCCAGCGTCCGGGGTACGAACACCGGGGAGCTGTTTTTT. Translated, it gives CASVRGTNTGELFF.

The rearrangement joins TRBV9 to TRBJ2-2; 11 nucleotides align to TRBD2. The V segment lost 3 bases and the J segment 4 bases; nucleotides outside the gene matches: 11. The length of the CDR3 is 18 residues. Germline V gene lookup returns CDR1 SGDLS and CDR2 YYNGEE. In nucleotides, the CDR3 is TGTGCCAGCAGCGACAGACTAGCGGGAAGCCCGGGCACCGGGGAGCTGTTTTTT. It codes for CASSDRLAGSPGTGELFF.

This chain links TRBV5-1 with TRBJ2-6; TRBD1 matches at 8 bases. Germline loops: CDR1 SGHRS, CDR2 YFSETQ. V dropped 0 bases and J dropped 2; count of bases not matched to a gene: 7. The CDR3 spans 18 residues. The CDR3 sequence is CASSLVAGGGPGANVLTF. The CDR3 bases are TGCGCCAGCAGCTTGGTGGCAGGGGGCGGACCTGGGGCCAACGTCCTGACTTTC.

The chain is built from TRBV6-4 and TRBJ2-1; D is perhaps TRBD1 or TRBD2 (7 bases each). The CDR3 contains 13 residues. CDR1 and CDR2 from the germline V gene are MRHNA and SNTAGT. The V end was cut by 4 bases, the J end by 9 bases, with 13 bases between. The CDR3 coding sequence is TGTGCCAGCAGTGGACAGGGAGGGGGTGAGCAGTTCTTC. Its translation: CASSGQGGGEQFF.

This chain links TRBV6-5 with TRBJ1-3; 8 positions agree with TRBD1. The CDR3 contains 14 residues. Trimming cost V 5 bases and J 2 bases; bases outside gene matches: 2. Germline assignment: CDR1 MNHEY and CDR2 SVGAGI. CDR3 sequence reads: CASSRQGTGNTIYF. CDR3 DNA sequence: TGTGCCAGCAGTCGACAGGGGACTGGAAACACCATATATTTT.

CDR3 loop: CASSPRGGNTEAFF. In nucleotides, the CDR3 is TGTGCCAGTAGTCCTCGGGGAGGGAACACTGAAGCTTTCTTT. The rearrangement links TRBV19 to TRBJ1-1; D unclear. V dropped 5 bases and J dropped 1 base, with 11 bases sitting between them. The germline CDR1 and CDR2 sequences are LNHDA and SQIVND (reference sequence). The CDR3 is 14 residues long.

The chain uses TRBV10-3 and TRBJ1-1; D gene unclear. CDR1 is ENHRY, CDR2 SYGVKD, per germline. V was clipped by 6 bases and J by 5 bases, with 10 bases between them. The CDR3 contains 12 residues. The CDR3 region is CAIRGLVTEAFF. CDR3 DNA: TGTGCCATCAGGGGGTTGGTGACTGAAGCTTTCTTT.

This rearrangement joins TRBV6-5 to TRBJ2-1; 9 bases are shared with TRBD1. Germline values: CDR1 MNHEY, CDR2 SVGAGI. V trimming: 2 bases; J trimming: 8 bases; junction bases outside the gene matches: 7. The CDR3 covers 15 residues. CDR3 loop: CASSYTGTGRHEQFF. In DNA form, the CDR3 reads TGTGCCAGCAGTTACACCGGGACAGGGAGGCATGAGCAGTTCTTC.